A single count supports the clone carrying this T cell receptor beta chain. This record comes from a study of blood T cell repertoires in COVID-19. Germline CDR1 reads MDHEN; CDR2 reads SYDVKM. The CDR3 extends over 15 amino acids. V was shortened by 6 bases and J by 5 bases, with 17 bases between the two germline ends. Sequenced by immunoSEQ multiplex PCR; TCRdb stores in-frame clones only, minus some. In the table there are over 150,000 clones, approximately 80% of which are singletons. The clonotype originates from a man aged 40-49 years who had recovered from COVID-19. Source material: PBMCs or T cells enriched from blood (not recorded which). This chain links TRBV28 with TRBJ2-1; D possibly corresponds to TRBD2 (7 bases). The CDR3 sequence is CASRGGQTFHNEQFF. CDR3 nucleotides: TGTGCCAGCAGGGGGGGGCAGACGTTTCACAATGAGCAGTTCTTC.